This T cell receptor (beta chain) came from a study of Ad26.COV2.S vaccination and SARS-CoV-2 variants. The CDR3 has 16 amino acids. The germline V gene has CDR1 SEHNR and CDR2 FQNEAQ (reference sequence). V lost 1 base and J 3 bases, leaving 15 bases between the germline ends. TCRdb keeps only in-frame clones here, not all; method: immunoSEQ multiplex PCR. Altogether about 330,000 clones are present, 85% to 90% being singletons, with the ten largest covering 5.5%. Treatment described: around 19 received Ad26.COV2.S at low or high dose, single or two shots; several received placebo; per-sample allocation not given. The samples date from day 63 after the first vaccine or placebo injection.

The receptor's source is a person aged 18-65 years who received the Ad26.COV2.S COVID-19 vaccine or a placebo. This specimen was peripheral blood, taken in a trial of Ad26.COV2.S vaccine versus placebo. This chain uses TRBV7-9 with TRBJ1-2; D might be TRBD1 (5 bases). As DNA, the CDR3 is TGTGCCAGCAGCTTAGGCGGGCAGGGAGGGTACTATGGCTACACCTTC. Translating it yields CASSLGGQGGYYGYTF.